This TCR beta chain was observed in a study of cytomegalovirus exposure and HLA in healthy donors. Study as a whole: The 120 or so validation repertoires were reported in a later analysis to have been generated on the same platform as the approximately 700 first-cohort repertoires.

Profiling relied on immunoSEQ multiplex PCR, and the TCRdb table lists in-frame clones only, not all of them. Of some 240,000 clones listed, around 90% are singletons. Whole-study results and caveats: It was confirmed in vitro that a few of the CMV-associated chains were specific for CMV antigens. The dataset shows that most TCR sequences were rare, while some public TCRs occurred in many donors.

From the roughly 110-subject validation cohort, which was separate from the approximately 670-subject first cohort, the donors were drawn. The CDR3 consists of 14 residues. Germline-derived CDR1 and CDR2 are SGHNT and YYREEE (reference sequence). The V end was cut by 2 bases, the J end by 0 bases, with 8 bases between. As for this clone: Its matching antigen is unknown.

The chain carries TRBV5-4 and TRBJ1-2; no reliable D call. Sequencing used PBMCs. This TCR was sampled from a woman younger than 35 in good health and CMV-seropositive. The CDR3 region has the DNA TGTGCCAGCAGCTTAACAGAAACTAACTATGGCTACACCTTC. Translated, it gives CASSLTETNYGYTF.